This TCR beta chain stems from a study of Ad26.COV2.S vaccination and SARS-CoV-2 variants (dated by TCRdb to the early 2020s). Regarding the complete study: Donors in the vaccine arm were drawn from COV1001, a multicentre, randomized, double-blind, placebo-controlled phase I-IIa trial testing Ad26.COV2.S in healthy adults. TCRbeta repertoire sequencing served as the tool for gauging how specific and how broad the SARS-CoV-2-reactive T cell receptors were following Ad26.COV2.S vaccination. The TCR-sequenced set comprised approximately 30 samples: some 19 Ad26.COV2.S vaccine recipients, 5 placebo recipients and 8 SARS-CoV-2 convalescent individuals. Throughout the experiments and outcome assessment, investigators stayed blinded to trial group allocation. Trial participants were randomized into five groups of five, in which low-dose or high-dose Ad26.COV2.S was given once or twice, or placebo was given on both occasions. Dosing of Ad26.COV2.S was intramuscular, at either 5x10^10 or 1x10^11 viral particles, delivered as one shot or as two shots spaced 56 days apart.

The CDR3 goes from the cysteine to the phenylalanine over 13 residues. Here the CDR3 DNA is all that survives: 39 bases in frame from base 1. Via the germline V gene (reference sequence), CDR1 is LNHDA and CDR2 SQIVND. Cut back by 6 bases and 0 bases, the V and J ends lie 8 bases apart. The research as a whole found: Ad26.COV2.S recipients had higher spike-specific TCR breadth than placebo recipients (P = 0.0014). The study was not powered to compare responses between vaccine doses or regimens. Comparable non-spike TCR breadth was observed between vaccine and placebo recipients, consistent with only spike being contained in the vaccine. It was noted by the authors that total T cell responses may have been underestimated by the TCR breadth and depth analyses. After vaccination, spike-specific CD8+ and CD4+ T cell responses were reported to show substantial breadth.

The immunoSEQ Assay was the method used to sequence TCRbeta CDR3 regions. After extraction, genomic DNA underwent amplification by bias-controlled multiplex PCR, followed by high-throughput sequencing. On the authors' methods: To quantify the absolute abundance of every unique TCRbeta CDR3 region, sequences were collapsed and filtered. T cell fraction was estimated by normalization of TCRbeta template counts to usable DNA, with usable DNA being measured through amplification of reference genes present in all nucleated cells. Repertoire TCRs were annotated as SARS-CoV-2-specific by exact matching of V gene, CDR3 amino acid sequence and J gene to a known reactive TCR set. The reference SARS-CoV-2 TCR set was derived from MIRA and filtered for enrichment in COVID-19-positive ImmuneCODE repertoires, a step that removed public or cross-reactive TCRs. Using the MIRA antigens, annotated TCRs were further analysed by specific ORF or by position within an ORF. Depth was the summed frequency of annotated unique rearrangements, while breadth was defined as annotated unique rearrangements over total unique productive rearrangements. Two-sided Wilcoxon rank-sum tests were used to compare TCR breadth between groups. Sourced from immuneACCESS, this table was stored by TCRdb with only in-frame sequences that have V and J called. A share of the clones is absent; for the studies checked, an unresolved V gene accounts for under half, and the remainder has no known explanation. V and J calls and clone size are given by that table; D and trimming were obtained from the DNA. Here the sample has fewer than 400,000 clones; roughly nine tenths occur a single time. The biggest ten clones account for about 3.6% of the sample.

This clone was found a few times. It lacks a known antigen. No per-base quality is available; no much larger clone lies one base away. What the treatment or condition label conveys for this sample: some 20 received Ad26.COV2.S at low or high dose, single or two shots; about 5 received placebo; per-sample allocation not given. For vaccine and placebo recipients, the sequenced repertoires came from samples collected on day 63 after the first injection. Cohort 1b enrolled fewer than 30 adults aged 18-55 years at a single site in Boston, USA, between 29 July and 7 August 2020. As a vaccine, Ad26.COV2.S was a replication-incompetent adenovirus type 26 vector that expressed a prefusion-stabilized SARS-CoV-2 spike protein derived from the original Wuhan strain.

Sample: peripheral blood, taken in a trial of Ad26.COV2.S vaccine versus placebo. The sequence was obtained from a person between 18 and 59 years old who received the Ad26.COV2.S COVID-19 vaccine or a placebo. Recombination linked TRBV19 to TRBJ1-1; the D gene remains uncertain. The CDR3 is CASRRRVNTEAFF. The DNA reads TGTGCCAGTAGAAGGAGGGTGAACACTGAAGCTTTCTTT.